This passage covers 19 T cell receptor beta chains from one sample sequenced in a study of human T cells and chemical hapten exposure. TCRdb passed the RACE reads through MiXCR, listing each CDR3 protein once. This sample has about 290,000 distinct CDR3 sequences; around 7% occur once, and the top ten carry 1.2%. The time point: pre-sensitization, week 0. Treatment denoted: therapeutic diphenylcyclopropenone sensitization with weekly scalp DPC. The sample in question was whole blood, obtained in connection with sensitization to the hapten diphenylcyclopropenone (DPC). Receptors originate from a man in his late teens or twenties with alopecia areata. Some clones in this sample may be carry-over from other donors' samples.

The CDR3 region has the DNA TGTGCCAGCAGCTTCATAGCGGGGCACTTCTACAATGAGCAGTTCTTC. It translates to CASSFIAGHFYNEQFF. The J gene is TRBJ2-1, the V gene TRBV7-6; 8 bases fit TRBD2. Germline CDR1 and CDR2: SGHVS and FNYEAQ. The junction had 7 bases not matched to a gene; V was cut back by 3 bases and J by 3 bases. The CDR3 contains 16 residues.

This clonotype was seen a few times. The chain is built from TRBV29-1 and TRBJ1-2, with D tentatively TRBD1 (6 bases). The V end lost 4 bases, the J end lost 10 bases, and 13 bases lay between the germline ends. This CDR3 comprises 11 residues. Germline values: CDR1 SQVTM, CDR2 ANQGSEA. CDR3 residues: CSVAGEVVYTF. In nucleotides, the CDR3 is TGCAGCGTTGCAGGGGAGGTCGTCTACACCTTC.

This clonotype has just a few counts. This rearrangement joins TRBV11-2 to TRBJ1-2, with D possibly matching TRBD1 (6 bases). The germline CDR1 and CDR2 sequences are SGHAT and FQNNGV. With 4 bases removed from V and 2 bases from J, the gap between germline ends came to 11 bases. The CDR3 has 14 amino acids. CDR3 nucleotide sequence: TGTGCCAGCAGCTATAATCAGGGGAACTATGGCTACACCTTC. Residues: CASSYNQGNYGYTF.

This clonotype was counted between two and nine times. This chain uses TRBV10-3 with TRBJ2-2; TRBD2 agrees at 8 bases. Germline V gene lookup returns CDR1 ENHRY and CDR2 SYGVKD. This CDR3 comprises 17 residues. The trim removed 11 bases at V and 4 bases at J, leaving 18 bases unmatched. The CDR3 DNA reads as TGTGCCCCTCCCTGGGCTAGCGGGCCTGAGGGCACCGGGGAGCTGTTTTTT. Translated: CAPPWASGPEGTGELFF.

This clonotype was observed a handful of times. The chain links TRBV12-3 or TRBV12-4 to TRBJ1-1; 12 bases fit TRBD1. This CDR3 has 20 residues. Trimming removed 0 bases from V and 2 bases from J; junction bases left unmatched: 13. The CDR3 nucleotides are TGTGCCAGCAGTTTAGCACCCCGGGACAGGGGGCTCTTCAGTAACACTGAAGCTTTCTTT. It translates to CASSLAPRDRGLFSNTEAFF.

CDR3 in DNA: TGTGCCAGCAGCACATCAGGGGACAGCGCCTATAATTCACCCCTCCACTTT. As protein: CASSTSGDSAYNSPLHF. V and J are TRBV7-9 and TRBJ1-6; 7 nucleotides match TRBD1. V gave up 5 bases and J gave up 2 bases; unmatched junction bases: 9. The CDR3 runs 17 residues. Per germline, CDR1 SEHNR and CDR2 FQNEAQ (reference sequence).

This chain connects TRBV10-3 to TRBJ2-2; 8 positions agree with TRBD1. This CDR3 spans 17 amino acids. J lost 5 bases, V lost 2 bases, and 10 bases had no gene match. Germline V gene lookup returns CDR1 ENHRY and CDR2 SYGVKD. The CDR3 region is CAISENAGGRGTGELFF. CDR3 nucleotides: TGTGCCATCAGTGAGAATGCAGGGGGCAGAGGAACCGGGGAGCTGTTTTTT.

This clonotype was seen a handful of times. The chain uses TRBV6-2 or TRBV6-3 and TRBJ1-2; D is unclear. Per germline, CDR1 MNHEY and CDR2 SVGEGT. This CDR3 comprises 12 residues. V gave up 10 bases and J gave up 5 bases, with 14 bases separating them. The CDR3 reads CAIQREFYGYTF. The CDR3 nucleotides read TGTGCCATCCAGCGCGAGTTTTATGGCTACACCTTC.

This clonotype was observed a handful of times. The chain carries TRBV6-5 and TRBJ1-2; no firm D call. CDR3 size: 15 residues. The germline CDR1 and CDR2 sequences are MNHEY and SVGAGI. Trimming pared 4 bases from V and 4 bases from J, leaving 16 bases between. The CDR3, as DNA: TGTGCCAGCAGTTTCTTCTCGCGGCAATCCTATGGCTACACCTTC. Its protein is CASSFFSRQSYGYTF.

The V and J genes are TRBV3-1 and TRBJ1-1; maybe TRBD1 (6 bases). Germline CDR1 and CDR2: LGHDT and YNNKEL (reference sequence). Trimming stripped 1 base from V and 4 bases from J, with 13 bases between. The CDR3 totals 15 residues. This chain's CDR3 is CASSQVGGLGTEAFF. The CDR3 DNA is TGTGCCAGCAGCCAAGTTGGGGGGCTGGGCACTGAAGCTTTCTTT.

This clonotype was seen more than once but under ten times. This chain links TRBV2 with TRBJ2-1; no reliable D call. Germline lookup yields CDR1 SNHLY and CDR2 FYNNEI. The CDR3 is 10 residues long. V was clipped by 7 bases and J by 6 bases, with 4 bases between them. Here the CDR3 reads CASTINEQFF. For the CDR3, the DNA is TGTGCCAGCACTATCAATGAGCAGTTCTTC.

The chain links TRBV4-2 to TRBJ2-5; 8 bases line up with TRBD2. The V gene end was trimmed by 2 bases and the J gene end by 3 bases; junction bases not matched to a gene: 5. This CDR3 is 15 amino acids long. Germline V gives CDR1 LGHNA, CDR2 YNFKEQ. CDR3 residues: CASSQPSGPKETQYF. The CDR3 DNA is TGTGCCAGCAGCCAACCTAGCGGGCCAAAAGAGACCCAGTACTTC.

There are a few counts of this clonotype. The V and J genes are TRBV28 and TRBJ1-2; TRBD1 is a possible D gene (5 bases). There are 17 residues in the CDR3. V shed 4 bases and J shed 6 bases, with 24 bases lying between them. Germline CDR1 is MDHEN and CDR2 is SYDVKM. DNA for the CDR3: TGTGCCAGCAGTTACCCCAGTCCAGGGAGGCGGTTAAATGGCTACACCTTC. This codes for CASSYPSPGRRLNGYTF.

This clonotype was picked up a small number of times. The chain uses TRBV20-1 and TRBJ2-3; 12 nucleotides line up with TRBD2. J was trimmed by 0 bases and V by 2 bases; bases with no gene match: 6. The CDR3 loop spans 17 amino acids. Germline V gives CDR1 DFQATT, CDR2 SNEGSKA (reference sequence). CDR3 residues: CSARKTSGGISTDTQYF. CDR3 DNA: TGCAGTGCTAGAAAAACTAGCGGGGGGATTAGCACAGATACGCAGTATTTT.

This sequence joins TRBV27 and TRBJ1-6, with D perhaps matching TRBD1 (6 bases). CDR3 length: 14 residues. Germline assignment: CDR1 MNHEY and CDR2 SMNVEV (reference sequence). V was trimmed by 5 bases and J by 12 bases, leaving 17 bases between them. CDR3 region: CASSDSGAALPLHF. As DNA, the CDR3 is TGTGCCAGCAGTGATTCGGGGGCTGCTTTACCCCTCCACTTT.

This clonotype was seen a few times. The DNA of the CDR3 is TGCAGTGCTAGAACCAGGGGTTACGGTCAGCCCCAGCATTTT. Its protein is CSARTRGYGQPQHF. This chain links TRBV20-1 with TRBJ1-5; tentatively, D is TRBD1 (6 bases). From germline, CDR1 is DFQATT and CDR2 SNEGSKA (reference sequence). The V gene lost 2 bases and the J gene lost 6 bases, with 14 bases spanning the gap. The CDR3 runs to 14 residues.

This clonotype has more than one count but fewer than ten. V and J are TRBV6-6 and TRBJ1-4; D remains unclear. There are 17 residues in the CDR3. The germline V and J ends were trimmed by 2 bases and 8 bases, with 21 bases remaining between them. In germline, CDR1 is MNHNY, CDR2 SVGAGI (reference sequence). The CDR3 spells CASSYPDEPGLGEKLFF. The CDR3 DNA follows: TGTGCCAGCAGTTACCCCGACGAGCCGGGCCTTGGGGAAAAACTGTTTTTT.

V gene TRBV9 combines with J gene TRBJ1-2, with 7 bases aligning to TRBD1. The V gene's germline CDR1 is SGDLS and CDR2 YYNGEE. J lost 3 bases, V lost 0 bases, and 5 bases had no gene match. This CDR3 spans 15 amino acids. CDR3 protein: CASSVVLGGDYGYTF. In DNA form, the CDR3 reads TGTGCCAGCAGCGTAGTTCTAGGGGGCGACTATGGCTACACCTTC. The full variable domain, rest sourced from reference TRBV9 and TRBJ1-2, is DSGVTQTPKHLITATGQRVTLRCSPRSGDLSVYWYQQSLDQGLQFLIQYYNGEERAKGNILERFSAQQFPDLHSELNLSSLELGDSALYFCASSVVLGGDYGYTFGSGTRLTVV.

The table lists this clonotype with a few counts. The rearrangement uses TRBV3-1 and TRBJ2-7; TRBD1 matches 9 bases. Trimming removed 4 bases from V and 2 bases from J; junction bases left unmatched: 3. The CDR3 is made up of 14 amino acids. Germline lookup yields CDR1 LGHDT and CDR2 YNNKEL (reference sequence). The CDR3 here is CASSPGQGPYEQYV. In DNA form, the CDR3 reads TGTGCCAGCAGCCCGGGACAGGGCCCCTACGAGCAGTACGTC.